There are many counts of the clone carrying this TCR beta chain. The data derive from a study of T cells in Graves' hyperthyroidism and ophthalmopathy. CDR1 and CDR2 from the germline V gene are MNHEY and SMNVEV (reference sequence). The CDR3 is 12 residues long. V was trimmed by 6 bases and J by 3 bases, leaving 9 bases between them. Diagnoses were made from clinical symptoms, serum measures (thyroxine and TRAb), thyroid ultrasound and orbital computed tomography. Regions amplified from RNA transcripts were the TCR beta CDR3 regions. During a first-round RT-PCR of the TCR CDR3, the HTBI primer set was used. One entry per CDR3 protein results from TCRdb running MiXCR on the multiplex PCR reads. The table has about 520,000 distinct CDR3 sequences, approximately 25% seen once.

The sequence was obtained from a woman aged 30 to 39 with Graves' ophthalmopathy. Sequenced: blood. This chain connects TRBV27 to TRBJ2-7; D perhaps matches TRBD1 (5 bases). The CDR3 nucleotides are TGTGCCAGCAGGGGGCATTTCTACGAGCAGTACTTC. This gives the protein CASRGHFYEQYF.